This T cell receptor (beta chain) came from a study of response to subunit inactivated influenza vaccine. Trimming at V came to 5 bases and at J to 7 bases, leaving 17 bases not matched to a gene. Per germline, CDR1 LNHDA and CDR2 SQIVND (reference sequence). CDR3 length: 18 amino acids. TCRdb redid the calling of the RT-PCR reads with MiXCR, one entry per CDR3 protein. The sample lists 500,000 to 700,000 distinct CDR3 sequences, under 25% seen once, with approximately 2.9% in the top ten. This clonotype has only a few counts. These sequences were also reported in another study, on T cells expressing NK-cell markers. That investigation notes: TCR beta cDNA was generated via 5'RACE template switching incorporating UMIs.

The genes are TRBV19 and TRBJ1-4, with 9 bases aligning to TRBD1. The specimen comprised CD4+ T cells sorted from PBMCs, sampled 11 to 12 days after vaccination. The sequence was collected from a man aged 50 to 59 who received an inactivated influenza vaccine. CDR3 in DNA: TGTGCCAGTAGTTCCCAGGCCGCCGGGACAGGGACGGCTGAAAAACTGTTTTTT. Protein product: CASSSQAAGTGTAEKLFF.